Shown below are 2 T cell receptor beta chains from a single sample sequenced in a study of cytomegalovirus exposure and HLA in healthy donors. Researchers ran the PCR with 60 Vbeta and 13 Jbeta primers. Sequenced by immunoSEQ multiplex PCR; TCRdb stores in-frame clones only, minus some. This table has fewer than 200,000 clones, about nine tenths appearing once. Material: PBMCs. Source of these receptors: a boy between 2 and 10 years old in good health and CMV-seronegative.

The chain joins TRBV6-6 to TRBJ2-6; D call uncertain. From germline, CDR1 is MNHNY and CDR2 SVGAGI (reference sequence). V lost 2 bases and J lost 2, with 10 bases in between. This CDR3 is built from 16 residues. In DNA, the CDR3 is TGTGCCAGCAGTTACCGGCCAGGCCCTGGGGCCAACGTCCTGACTTTC. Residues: CASSYRPGPGANVLTF.

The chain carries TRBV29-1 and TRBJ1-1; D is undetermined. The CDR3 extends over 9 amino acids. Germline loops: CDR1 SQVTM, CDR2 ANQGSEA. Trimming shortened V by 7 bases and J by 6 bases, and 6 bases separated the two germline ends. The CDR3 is CSAGAEAFF. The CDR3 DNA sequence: TGCAGCGCGGGTGCTGAAGCTTTCTTT.